The clone carrying this T cell receptor (beta chain) has a handful of counts. Its specificity is unknown. Amplification used 60 Vbeta primers and 13 Jbeta primers. Data came from immunoSEQ multiplex PCR; TCRdb stores just in-frame clones and leaves some out. The table has fewer than 140,000 clones, about 71% seen once. The CDR3 covers 17 residues. Germline V CDR1 and CDR2: SGDLS, YYNGEE. Trimming removed 1 base at V and 0 bases at J, with 14 bases between. This entry is derived from a study of cytomegalovirus exposure and HLA in healthy donors. Regarding the study as a whole: For presence/absence analyses, sequencing depth was assumed to be roughly uniform across donors.

The clonotype originates from a boy younger than 18 in good health and CMV-seronegative. The genes are TRBV9 and TRBJ1-3; tentatively, D is TRBD1 (5 bases). The sample consisted of PBMCs. For the CDR3, the DNA is TGTGCCAGCAGCGTATCAGGGATGGGGCGCTCTGGAAACACCATATATTTT. It translates to CASSVSGMGRSGNTIYF.